This T cell receptor beta chain was captured in a study of T cell responses to AZD1222 COVID-19 vaccine. Study details: Investigators merged groups given second doses at roughly 4 or roughly 12 weeks.

General observations from the study: The sample set comprised mostly white British donors with more females, and clonal diversity was possibly underestimated. Repertoire sampling was restricted to post-peak T cell response timepoints.

This clone has a single count. Antigen specificity is unknown. Libraries were prepared by immunoSEQ multiplex PCR; TCRdb keeps only in-frame clonotypes and omits some of them. The sample yields roughly 150,000 clones, about nine tenths seen once. In germline, CDR1 is DFQATT, CDR2 SNEGSKA (reference sequence). This CDR3 contains 14 residues. V lost 3 bases and J lost 3, with 15 bases in between. This receptor was obtained from an adult in good health. The sample in question was peripheral blood, obtained on day 0 of AZD1222 vaccination. The chain employs TRBV20-1 and TRBJ2-7; D is tentatively TRBD1 or TRBD2 (6 bases each). DNA of the CDR3: TGCAGTGCTAGTTCGGGGGACATAATCTACGAGCAGTACTTC. This sequence encodes CSASSGDIIYEQYF.